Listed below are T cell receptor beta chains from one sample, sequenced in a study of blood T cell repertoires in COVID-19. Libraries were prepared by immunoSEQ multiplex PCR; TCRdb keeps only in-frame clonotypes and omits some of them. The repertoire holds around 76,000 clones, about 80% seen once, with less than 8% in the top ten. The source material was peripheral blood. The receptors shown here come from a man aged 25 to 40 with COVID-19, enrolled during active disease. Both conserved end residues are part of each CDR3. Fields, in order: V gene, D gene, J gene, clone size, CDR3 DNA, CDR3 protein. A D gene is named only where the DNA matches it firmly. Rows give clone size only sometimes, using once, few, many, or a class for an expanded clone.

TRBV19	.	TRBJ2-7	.	TGTGCCAGTAGTATACCCCAGGCCCCAGGTAAGGGGTACTCCTACGAGCAGTACTTC	CASSIPQAPGKGYSYEQYF
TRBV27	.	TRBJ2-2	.	TGTGCCAGCAACAGGGAGTTCGGCACCGGGGAGCTGTTTTTT	CASNREFGTGELFF
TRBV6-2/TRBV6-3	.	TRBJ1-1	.	TGTGCCAGCAGCCGGACATGGGGGAACACTGAAGCTTTCTTT	CASSRTWGNTEAFF
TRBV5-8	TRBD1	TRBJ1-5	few	TGTGCCAGCAGCCCGGACAGGGGGGTAAATCAGCCCCAGCATTTT	CASSPDRGVNQPQHF
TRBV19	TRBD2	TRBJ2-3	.	TGTGCCAGTAGCTTGGGGGGACTAGCGGGAGCCGATACGCAGTATTTT	CASSLGGLAGADTQYF
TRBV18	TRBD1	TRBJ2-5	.	TGTGCCAGCTCACCGGGACAGACACAAGAGACCCAGTACTTC	CASSPGQTQETQYF
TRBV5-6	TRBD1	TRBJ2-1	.	TGTGCCAGCAGTCTCGACGGGACAGTCTACAATGAGCAGTTCTTC	CASSLDGTVYNEQFF
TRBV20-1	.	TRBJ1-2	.	TGCAGGGGAGTGTATGGCTACACCTTC	CRGVYGYTF
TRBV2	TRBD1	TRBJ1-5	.	TGTGCCAGCAGCGTGGACAGGGGCGAGGGTCAGCCCCAGCATTTT	CASSVDRGEGQPQHF
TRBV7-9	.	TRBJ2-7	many	TGTGCCAGCAGCCCAGGGCCCCGGTTGGACGAGCAGTACTTC	CASSPGPRLDEQYF
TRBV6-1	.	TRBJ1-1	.	TGTGCCAGCGACTCCGACAGATCCAACACTGAAGCTTTCTTT	CASDSDRSNTEAFF
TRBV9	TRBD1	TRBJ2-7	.	TGTGCCAGCAGCCGGGACAGCGCCTACGAGCAGTACTTC	CASSRDSAYEQYF
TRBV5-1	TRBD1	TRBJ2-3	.	TGCGCCAGCAGCTTGGGGTCGGGACAGGGGTTAGATACGCAGTATTTT	CASSLGSGQGLDTQYF
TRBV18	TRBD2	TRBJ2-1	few	TGTGCCAGCTCACCGGCCGGGACTAGCGAATACAATGAGCAGTTCTTC	CASSPAGTSEYNEQFF
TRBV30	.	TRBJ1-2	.	TGTGCCTGGAGTTCCGACAGTGCCCTTGAAGGCTACACCTTC	CAWSSDSALEGYTF